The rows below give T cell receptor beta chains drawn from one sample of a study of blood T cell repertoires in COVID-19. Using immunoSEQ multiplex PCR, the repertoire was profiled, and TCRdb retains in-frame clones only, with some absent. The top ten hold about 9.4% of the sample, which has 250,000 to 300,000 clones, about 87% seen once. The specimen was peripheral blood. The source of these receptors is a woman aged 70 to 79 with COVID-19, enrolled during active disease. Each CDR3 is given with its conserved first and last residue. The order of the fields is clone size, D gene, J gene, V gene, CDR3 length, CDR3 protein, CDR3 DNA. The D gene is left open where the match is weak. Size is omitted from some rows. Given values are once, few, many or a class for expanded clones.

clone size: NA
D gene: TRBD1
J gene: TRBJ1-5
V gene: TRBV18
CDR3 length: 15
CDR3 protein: CASSRGTGINQPQHF
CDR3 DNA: TGTGCCAGCTCACGGGGGACAGGGATTAATCAGCCCCAGCATTTT

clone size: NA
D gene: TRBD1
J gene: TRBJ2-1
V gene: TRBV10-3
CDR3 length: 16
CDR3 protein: CAIRKTGTAMSNEQFF
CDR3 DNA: TGTGCCATCAGGAAAACCGGGACAGCCATGTCCAATGAGCAGTTCTTC

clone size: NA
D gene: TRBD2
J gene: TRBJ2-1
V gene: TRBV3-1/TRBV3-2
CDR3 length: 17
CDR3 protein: CASSPLFSGRAYNEQFF
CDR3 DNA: TGTGCCAGCAGCCCACTTTTTAGCGGGAGGGCGTACAATGAGCAGTTCTTC

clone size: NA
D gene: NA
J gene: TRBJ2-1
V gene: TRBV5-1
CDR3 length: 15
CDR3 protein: CASSLGGSSYNEQFF
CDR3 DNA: TGCGCCAGCAGCCTGGGTGGTAGCTCCTACAATGAGCAGTTCTTC

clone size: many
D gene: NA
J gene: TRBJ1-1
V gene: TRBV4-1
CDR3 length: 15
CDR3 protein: CASSQAFRGRTEAFF
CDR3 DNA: TGCGCCAGCAGCCAAGCCTTCAGGGGCAGGACTGAAGCTTTCTTT

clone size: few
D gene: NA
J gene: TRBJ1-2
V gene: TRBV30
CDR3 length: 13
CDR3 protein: CAWSEGGAYGYTF
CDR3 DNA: TGTGCCTGGAGTGAGGGAGGGGCCTATGGCTACACCTTC

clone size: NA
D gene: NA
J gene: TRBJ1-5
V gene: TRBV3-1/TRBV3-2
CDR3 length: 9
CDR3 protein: CASNRPQHF
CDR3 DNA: TGTGCCAGCAATCGGCCCCAGCATTTT

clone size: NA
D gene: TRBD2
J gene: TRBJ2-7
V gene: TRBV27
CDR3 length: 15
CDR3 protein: CASSEQAGGPYEQYF
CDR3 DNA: TGTGCCAGCAGTGAGCAAGCGGGAGGCCCCTACGAGCAGTACTTC

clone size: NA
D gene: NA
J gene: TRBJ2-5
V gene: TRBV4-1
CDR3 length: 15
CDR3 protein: CASSRQRGSGETQYF
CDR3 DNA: TGCGCCAGCAGTCGACAACGAGGGTCTGGAGAGACCCAGTACTTC

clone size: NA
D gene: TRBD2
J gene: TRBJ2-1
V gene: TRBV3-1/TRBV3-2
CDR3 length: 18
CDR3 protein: CASSQEGLAGHSYNEQFF
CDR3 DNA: TGTGCCAGCAGCCAAGAAGGGCTAGCGGGCCACTCCTACAATGAGCAGTTCTTC

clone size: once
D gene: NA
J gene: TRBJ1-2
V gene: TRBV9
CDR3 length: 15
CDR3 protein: CASSVSSTAQYGYTF
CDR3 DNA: TGTGCCAGCAGCGTATCTTCGACAGCCCAATATGGCTACACCTTC

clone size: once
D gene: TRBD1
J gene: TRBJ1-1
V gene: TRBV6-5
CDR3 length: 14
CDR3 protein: CASSFAGTGTEAFF
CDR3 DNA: TGTGCCAGCAGTTTCGCCGGGACAGGAACTGAAGCTTTCTTT

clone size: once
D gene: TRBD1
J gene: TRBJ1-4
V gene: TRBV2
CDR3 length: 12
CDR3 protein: CARGTGSEKLFF
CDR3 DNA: TGTGCCAGAGGGACAGGGAGTGAAAAACTGTTTTTT

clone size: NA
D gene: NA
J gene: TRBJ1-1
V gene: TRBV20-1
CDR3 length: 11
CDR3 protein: CSAYRETEAFF
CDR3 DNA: TGCAGTGCGTACAGGGAGACTGAAGCTTTCTTT

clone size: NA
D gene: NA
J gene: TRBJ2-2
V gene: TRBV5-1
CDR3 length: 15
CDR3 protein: CASSFHSSNTGELFF
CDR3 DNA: TGCGCCAGCAGCTTCCACAGCTCGAACACCGGGGAGCTGTTTTTT

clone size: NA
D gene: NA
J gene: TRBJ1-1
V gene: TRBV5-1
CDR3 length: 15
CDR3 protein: CASSLLGPGAVKAFF
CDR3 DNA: TGCGCCAGCAGCTTGCTGGGCCCCGGAGCGGTTAAAGCTTTCTTT

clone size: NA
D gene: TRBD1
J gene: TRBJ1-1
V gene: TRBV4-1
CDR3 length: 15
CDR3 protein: CASSQATGVYTEAFF
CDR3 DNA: TGCGCCAGCAGCCAAGCGACAGGGGTTTACACTGAAGCTTTCTTT

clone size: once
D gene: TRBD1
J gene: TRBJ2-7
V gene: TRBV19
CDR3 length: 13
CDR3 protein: CASSTGTGYEQYF
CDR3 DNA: TGTGCCAGTAGTACCGGGACAGGTTACGAGCAGTACTTC

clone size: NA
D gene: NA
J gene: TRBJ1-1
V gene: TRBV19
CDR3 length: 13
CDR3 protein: CASSMTGNTEAFF
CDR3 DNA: TGTGCCAGTAGTATGACGGGGAACACTGAAGCTTTCTTT

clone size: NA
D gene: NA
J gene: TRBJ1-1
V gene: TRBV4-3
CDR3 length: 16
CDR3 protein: CASSHYRRAGNTEAFF
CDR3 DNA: TGCGCCAGCAGCCACTATCGGCGGGCGGGAAACACTGAAGCTTTCTTT

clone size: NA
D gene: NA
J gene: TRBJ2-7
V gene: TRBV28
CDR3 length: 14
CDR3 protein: CASSFFGVSYEQYF
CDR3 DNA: TGTGCCAGCAGTTTTTTCGGGGTCTCCTACGAGCAGTACTTC

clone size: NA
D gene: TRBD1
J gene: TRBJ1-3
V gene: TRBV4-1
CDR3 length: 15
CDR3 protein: CASSQHGQGGNTIYF
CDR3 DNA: TGCGCCAGCAGCCAACACGGACAGGGGGGAAACACCATATATTTT

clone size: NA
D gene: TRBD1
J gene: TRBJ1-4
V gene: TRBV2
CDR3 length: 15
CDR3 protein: CASSGETGANEKLFF
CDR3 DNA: TGTGCCAGCAGTGGAGAGACAGGGGCTAATGAAAAACTGTTTTTT

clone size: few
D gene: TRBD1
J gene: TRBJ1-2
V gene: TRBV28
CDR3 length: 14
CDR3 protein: CASSYLDRTWGYTF
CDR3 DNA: TGTGCCAGCAGTTACCTGGACAGGACCTGGGGCTACACCTTC

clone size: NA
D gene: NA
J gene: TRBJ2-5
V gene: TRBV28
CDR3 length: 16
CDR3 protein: CASSFVSAVVRRVQYF
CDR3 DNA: TGTGCCAGCAGTTTTGTTTCGGCAGTAGTTCGTCGGGTCCAGTACTTC

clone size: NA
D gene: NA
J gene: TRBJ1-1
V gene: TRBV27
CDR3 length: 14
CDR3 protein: CASRDNGANTEAFF
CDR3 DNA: TGTGCCAGCAGAGACAATGGGGCGAACACTGAAGCTTTCTTT

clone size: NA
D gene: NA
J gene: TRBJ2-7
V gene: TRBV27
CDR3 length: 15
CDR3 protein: CASSTSGLRVSEQYF
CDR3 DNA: TGTGCCAGCAGTACCTCGGGACTTAGGGTAAGCGAGCAGTACTTC

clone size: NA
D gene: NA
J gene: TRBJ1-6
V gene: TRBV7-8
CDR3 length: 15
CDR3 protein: CASSHGLFDNSPLHF
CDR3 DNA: TGTGCCAGCAGCCACGGACTGTTCGATAATTCACCCCTCCACTTT

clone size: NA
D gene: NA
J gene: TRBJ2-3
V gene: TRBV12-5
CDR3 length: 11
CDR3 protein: CASGSSNTQYF
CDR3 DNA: TGTGCTAGTGGATCGTCTAATACGCAGTATTTT